These T cell receptor beta chains were read from a single sample in a study of cytomegalovirus exposure and HLA in healthy donors. Data came from immunoSEQ multiplex PCR; TCRdb stores just in-frame clones and leaves some out. The data contain under 200,000 clones, roughly 77% of them singletons. Sequenced: PBMCs. Every receptor here comes from a male donor in good health and CMV-seropositive. Each CDR3 is given with its conserved first and last residue. The order of the fields is V gene, D gene, clone size, CDR3 length, J gene, CDR3 DNA, CDR3 protein. The D gene is left open where the match is weak. Only some rows state a clone size, as once, few, many or a class for expanded clones.

TRBV7-9	TRBD2	once	15	TRBJ2-7	TGTGCCAGCAGCTTCTTAGCGGGGGGGCTAGACGAGCAGTACTTC	CASSFLAGGLDEQYF
TRBV29-1	NA	few	11	TRBJ2-7	TGCAGCGTTGATCGGGGAAACGAGCAGTACTTC	CSVDRGNEQYF
TRBV6-5	NA	once	15	TRBJ1-4	TGTGCCAGCAGTTACGATCCGGCAACTAATGAAAAACTGTTTTTT	CASSYDPATNEKLFF
TRBV4-3	TRBD2	NA	17	TRBJ2-1	TGCGCCAGCAGCCAAGAAGGGGGACTAGCGGGAGATGGGGAGCAGTTCTTC	CASSQEGGLAGDGEQFF
TRBV30	TRBD2	once	14	TRBJ2-1	TGTGCCTGGAAGGGGACTAGCGGAAACAATGAGCAGTTCTTC	CAWKGTSGNNEQFF
TRBV5-1	NA	once	15	TRBJ2-2	TGCGCCAGCACCGCTGGGGACACCAACACCGGGGAGCTGTTTTTT	CASTAGDTNTGELFF
TRBV28	NA	once	16	TRBJ2-1	TGTGCCAGCAGTTTAATCTTTGGGGTGGAGGGGAATGAGCAGTTCTTC	CASSLIFGVEGNEQFF
TRBV18	TRBD2	NA	21	TRBJ2-1	TGTGCCAGCTCACCCCCGCCGGGACTAGCGGGAGGAACCTCGGGATACAATGAGCAGTTCTTC	CASSPPPGLAGGTSGYNEQFF
TRBV6-1	TRBD1	NA	14	TRBJ2-7	TGTGCCAGCAGAATCCCGGGACAGGGGCGGCAGCAGTACTTC	CASRIPGQGRQQYF
TRBV9	TRBD1	NA	14	TRBJ1-5	TGTGCCAGCAGTCAAGGACAGGGTGGTCAGCCCCAGCATTTT	CASSQGQGGQPQHF
TRBV15	NA	few	15	TRBJ2-3	TGTGCCACCAGCAGATTTACAGGGAAGGCAGATACGCAGTATTTT	CATSRFTGKADTQYF